The 13 T cell receptor beta chains reported below all come from one sample, sequenced in a study of immune cell composition in non-small cell lung cancer. Measured with immunoSEQ multiplex PCR; TCRdb has only the in-frame clones, and not every one. The sample gives some 2,400 clones, around 74% of which show up once; approximately 5.8% is in the top ten. Sequenced sample: lung tumor tissue. The origin of the receptors is a human donor with non-small cell lung cancer.

Turning to this clone: The junction departs from the called germline gene at one end, perhaps through a read error. The rearrangement uses TRBV19 and TRBJ2-7; no firm D call. From germline, CDR1 is LNHDA and CDR2 SQIVND (reference sequence). The CDR3 runs to 13 residues. The CDR3, as DNA: TGTGCCAGTGGTATGTTGAGCTCCTACGAGCAGTACTTC. This gives the protein CASGMLSSYEQYF.

The gene calls are TRBV29-1 and TRBJ2-5; D is undetermined. The V gene lost 4 bases and the J gene lost 2 bases, with 5 bases spanning the gap. This CDR3 is 11 amino acids long. CDR1 SQVTM and CDR2 ANQGSEA come from the germline V gene. The chain's CDR3 is CSVAQQETQYF. The CDR3 DNA follows: TGCAGCGTTGCACAGCAAGAGACCCAGTACTTC.

On this clone itself: The sample holds other DNA sequences that translate to the same CDR3. The rearrangement joins TRBV5-1 to TRBJ2-6, with a tentative D call TRBD2 (5 bases). V was clipped by 0 bases and J by 2 bases, with 9 bases between them. This CDR3 spans 16 amino acids. CDR1 is SGHRS, CDR2 YFSETQ, per germline. The CDR3, as DNA: TGCGCCAGCAGCTTGGGCCAGGAGGCTGGGGCCAACGTCCTGACTTTC. Amino acid sequence: CASSLGQEAGANVLTF.

This clone was observed once. The rearrangement links TRBV28 to TRBJ2-5; the match to TRBD1 covers 7 bases. This CDR3 spans 15 amino acids. The junction had 12 bases not matched to a gene; V was cut back by 6 bases and J by 5 bases. The germline CDR1 and CDR2 sequences are MDHEN and SYDVKM. In nucleotides, the CDR3 is TGTGCCAGCAGCCCGACCTCAGGGGGAATGGAGACCCAGTACTTC. It is translated as CASSPTSGGMETQYF.

This clone has a handful of counts. V gene TRBV20-1 combines with J gene TRBJ1-1; no definite D call. V was shortened by 0 bases and J by 10 bases, with 9 bases between the two germline ends. This CDR3 is built from 11 residues. Germline V gene sequence: CDR1 DFQATT, CDR2 SNEGSKA (reference sequence). The CDR3 here is CSARDGPGAFF. CDR3 bases: TGCAGTGCTAGAGATGGTCCAGGAGCTTTCTTT.

The chain employs TRBV7-8 and TRBJ2-3; 8 bases are shared with TRBD2. The germline V gene encodes CDR1 SGHVS and CDR2 FQNEAQ. J was trimmed by 1 base and V by 1 base; bases with no gene match: 7. The CDR3 has 17 residues. The CDR3 loop reads CASSLDPRRGGTDTQYF. Here the CDR3 DNA reads TGTGCCAGCAGCTTAGACCCCCGGCGGGGGGGCACAGATACGCAGTATTTT.

The chain has TRBV7-2 and TRBJ1-2, with D uncertain. The V gene's germline CDR1 is SGHTA and CDR2 FQGNSA. Trimming cost V 5 bases and J 0 bases, with 13 bases left between them. The CDR3 is 15 residues long. Written as DNA, the CDR3 is TGTGCCAGCAGCCCCTGGGGAGCCCCTAACTATGGCTACACCTTC. Amino acid sequence: CASSPWGAPNYGYTF.

This clone was recorded once. The rearrangement uses TRBV21-1 and TRBJ2-7; TRBD2 is taken as the D call from the table, unchecked against the DNA. TRBV21-1 is deemed a pseudogene. The CDR3 runs 15 residues. DNA of the CDR3: TGTGCCAGCAGCAAAAGACAGCGGGGGCCCTACGAGCAGTACTTC. It encodes CASSKRQRGPYEQYF.

CDR3 protein: CASSLGTSGSYNEQFF. The DNA for the CDR3 is TGTGCCAGCAGCTTGGGGACTAGCGGAAGCTACAATGAGCAGTTCTTC. The chain has TRBV11-2 and TRBJ2-1, with 11 bases that match TRBD2. Unmatched junction bases numbered 4, after V lost 3 bases and J lost 3 bases. The CDR3 is 16 amino acids. The germline V gene encodes CDR1 SGHAT and CDR2 FQNNGV.

The chain joins TRBV5-1 to TRBJ2-1; 12 nucleotides line up with TRBD2. V lost 0 bases, J lost 9 bases, and 7 bases stayed unmatched. CDR1 and CDR2 from the germline V gene are SGHRS and YFSETQ. This CDR3 contains 16 residues. The CDR3 is CASSLEPSGGVGEQFF. The DNA for the CDR3 is TGCGCCAGCAGCTTGGAGCCTAGCGGGGGGGTTGGTGAGCAGTTCTTC.

This chain links TRBV6-6 with TRBJ1-4; the D gene is possibly TRBD1 (5 bases). Trimming took 8 bases from V and 8 from J, leaving 21 bases between them. The germline V gene has CDR1 MNHNY and CDR2 SVGAGI (reference sequence). The CDR3 covers 15 residues. The CDR3 DNA reads TGTGCCAGCGGGTCTCTTCCAGGGCGAGGAGAAAAACTGTTTTTT. Its protein is CASGSLPGRGEKLFF.

The rearrangement links TRBV18 to TRBJ1-4, with 10 bases lining up with TRBD1. Unmatched junction bases numbered 5, after V lost 5 bases and J lost 5 bases. Germline loops: CDR1 KGHSH, CDR2 LQKENI. This CDR3 comprises 15 residues. The CDR3 region is CASSSSGQGNEKLFF. CDR3 in DNA: TGTGCCAGCTCAAGCTCGGGACAGGGGAATGAAAAACTGTTTTTT.

V and J are TRBV5-4 and TRBJ2-5; TRBD2 aligns across 13 bases. This CDR3 has 16 amino acids. CDR1 and CDR2 (germline): SGHNT, YYREEE (reference sequence). V gave up 4 bases and J gave up 7 bases; unmatched junction bases: 10. CDR3 sequence reads: CASSLGWTSGSGTQYF. CDR3 nucleotide sequence: TGTGCCAGCAGCCTAGGATGGACTAGCGGGAGCGGGACCCAGTACTTC.